This TCR beta chain was retrieved from a study of cytomegalovirus exposure and HLA in healthy donors. About this clone: The same CDR3 is also encoded by other DNA sequences in this sample.

Primers for the PCR totalled 60 Vbeta and 13 Jbeta. TCRdb's table, derived via immunoSEQ multiplex PCR, lists solely in-frame clones and lacks some. The sample contains approximately 110,000 clones, over 75% of which appear only once. This CDR3 region has 14 residues. The ends lost 5 bases at V and 4 bases at J; junction bases unmatched: 5. Germline V gene data show CDR1 as SGHRS and CDR2 as YFSETQ. This rearrangement joins TRBV5-1 to TRBJ2-1; 8 nucleotides line up with TRBD2. The sequence derives from a woman aged 40 to 50 in good health and CMV-seropositive. The sequenced material came from PBMCs. The CDR3 region has the DNA TGCGCCAGCAGTTCGGCGGGAGGATACAATGAGCAGTTCTTC. Protein sequence: CASSSAGGYNEQFF.